This T cell receptor (beta chain) was retrieved from a study of early T cells in non-severe SARS-CoV-2 infection. Unique molecular identifiers (one per individual cDNA molecule) were attached. Each CDR3 protein is one row after TCRdb ran MiXCR on the 5' RACE reads. Altogether 20,000 to 25,000 distinct CDR3 sequences are present, more than 3.5% being singletons, with the ten largest covering 7.8%. There are 12 residues in the CDR3. Per the germline V gene, CDR1 is SNHLY and CDR2 is FYNNEI. Trimming shortened V by 5 bases and J by 5 bases, and 8 bases separated the two germline ends. This clonotype was observed many times. Its cognate antigen is unknown. Study-wide results and caveats: The study's VDJdb matching favored anti-spike CD8 responses and missed private and CD4 specificities.

The chain has TRBV2 and TRBJ2-3; perhaps TRBD2 as D (5 bases). Sequencing used whole blood. The TCR was taken from an adult who was a healthcare worker with PCR-confirmed SARS-CoV-2 infection or an uninfected control (not recorded which). The CDR3 is CASSPGLDTQYF. The CDR3 DNA reads TGTGCCAGCAGTCCCGGACTAGATACGCAGTATTTT.